This TCR beta chain appears in the sequencing data of a study of T cell repertoires in cytomegalovirus infection. This clonotype has a count of ten or more. Germline V gene sequence: CDR1 SGHTA, CDR2 FQGNSA. Trimming shortened V by 5 bases and J by 1 base, and 11 bases separated the two germline ends. CDR3 length: 15 amino acids. From the reads, TCRdb called clonotypes with MiXCR, one entry per CDR3 protein. Of approximately 320,000 distinct CDR3 sequences detected, more than 9% appear once; the ten largest clones hold about 4.5%. The specimen sequenced was PBMCs. The chain carries TRBV7-2 and TRBJ2-2, with D possibly matching TRBD2 (5 bases). The origin of this receptor is a human donor in good health (CMV status not recorded). Some clones in this sample may be carry-over from other donors' samples. CDR3: CASSPEAVNTGELFF. The DNA for the CDR3 is TGTGCCAGCAGCCCGGAAGCGGTGAACACCGGGGAGCTGTTTTTT.